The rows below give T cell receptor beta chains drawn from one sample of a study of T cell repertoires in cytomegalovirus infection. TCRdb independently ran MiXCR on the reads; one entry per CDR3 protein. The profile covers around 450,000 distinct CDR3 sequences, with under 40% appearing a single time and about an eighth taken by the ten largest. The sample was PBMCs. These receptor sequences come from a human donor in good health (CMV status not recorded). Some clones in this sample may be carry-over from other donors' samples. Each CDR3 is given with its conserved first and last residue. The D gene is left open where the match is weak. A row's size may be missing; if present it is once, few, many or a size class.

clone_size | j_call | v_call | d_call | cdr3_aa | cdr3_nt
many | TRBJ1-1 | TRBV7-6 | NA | CASSMGEDSKAFF | TGTGCCAGCAGTATGGGAGAGGACAGTAAAGCTTTCTTT
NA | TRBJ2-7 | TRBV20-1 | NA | CSAPLWGTSYEQYF | TGCAGTGCTCCCTTGTGGGGAACGTCCTACGAGCAGTACTTC
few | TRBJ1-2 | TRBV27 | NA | CASSLRGGRENGYTF | TGTGCCAGCAGTTTAAGGGGGGGGCGTGAGAATGGCTACACCTTC
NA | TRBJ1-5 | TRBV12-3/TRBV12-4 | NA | CASSALGTFNQPQHF | TGTGCCAGCAGTGCACTGGGGACATTTAATCAGCCCCAGCATTTT
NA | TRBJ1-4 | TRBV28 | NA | CASSSPGGYTNEKLFF | TGTGCCAGCAGCTCCCCCGGCGGGTATACTAATGAAAAACTGTTTTTT
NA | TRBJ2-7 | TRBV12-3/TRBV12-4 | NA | CASSSTAPPYEQYF | TGTGCCAGCAGTTCGACTGCACCACCCTACGAGCAGTACTTC
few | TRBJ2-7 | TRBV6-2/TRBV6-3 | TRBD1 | CASSSQPRTGVNSYEQYF | TGTGCCAGCAGTTCCCAGCCGCGAACAGGGGTGAACTCCTACGAGCAGTACTTC
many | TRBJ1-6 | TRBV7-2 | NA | CASSGGSSYNSPLHF | TGTGCCAGCAGCGGGGGTAGCTCCTATAATTCACCCCTCCACTTT
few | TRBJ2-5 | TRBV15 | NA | CATSRDTRGETQYF | TGTGCCACCAGCAGAGATACGAGGGGAGAGACCCAGTACTTC
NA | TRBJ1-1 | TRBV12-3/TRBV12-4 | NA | CASSLKDNTEAFF | TGTGCCAGCAGTTTAAAGGATAACACTGAAGCTTTCTTT
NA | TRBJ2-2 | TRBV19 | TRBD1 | CASRGQGKVGELFF | TGTGCCAGTAGGGGACAGGGAAAGGTCGGGGAGCTGTTTTTT
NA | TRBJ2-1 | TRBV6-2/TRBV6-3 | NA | CASSYPFSGLTRNEQFF | TGTGCCAGCAGTTACCCCTTCTCGGGCCTCACTCGGAATGAGCAGTTCTTC
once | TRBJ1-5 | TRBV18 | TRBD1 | CASSPYPGQRNQPQHF | TGTGCCAGCTCACCATATCCGGGACAGCGAAATCAGCCCCAGCATTTT
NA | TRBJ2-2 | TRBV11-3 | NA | CAIEPPGPNTVELFF | TGTGCCATCGAACCCCCGGGACCGAACACCGTGGAGCTGTTTTTT
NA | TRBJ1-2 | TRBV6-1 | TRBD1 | CASSLETGDNYGYTF | TGTGCCAGCAGTTTAGAGACAGGGGACAACTATGGCTACACCTTC
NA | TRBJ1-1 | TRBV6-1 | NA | CASRETGMNTEAFF | TGTGCCAGCAGGGAAACAGGGATGAACACTGAAGCTTTCTTT
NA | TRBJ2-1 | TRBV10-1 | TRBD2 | CASGESSGGRYYNEQFF | TGCGCCAGCGGTGAAAGTAGCGGGGGGCGATACTACAATGAGCAGTTCTTC
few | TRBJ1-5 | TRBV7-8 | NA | CASSLAKGTNQPQHF | TGTGCCAGCAGCTTAGCGAAGGGGACCAATCAGCCCCAGCATTTT
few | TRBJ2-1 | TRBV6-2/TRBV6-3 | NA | CASKRPGGQRNEQFF | TGTGCCAGCAAACGTCCCGGCGGGCAGAGGAATGAGCAGTTCTTC
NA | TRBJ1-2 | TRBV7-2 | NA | CARGYGTTDGSTF | TGTGCCAGAGGATACGGGACAACCGATGGCTCCACCTTC
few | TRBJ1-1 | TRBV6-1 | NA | CASTQLTEAFF | TGTGCCAGCACCCAGCTCACTGAAGCTTTCTTT
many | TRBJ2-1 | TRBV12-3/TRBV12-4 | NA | CASSPGGWAGQFF | TGTGCCAGCAGTCCTGGGGGGTGGGCAGGGCAGTTCTTC
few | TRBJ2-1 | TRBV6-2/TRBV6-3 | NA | CASSYTPSRGFPDYNEQFF | TGTGCCAGCAGTTACACTCCGAGCAGGGGATTTCCTGATTACAATGAGCAGTTCTTC
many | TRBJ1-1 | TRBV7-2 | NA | CASSSDTEAFF | TGTGCCAGCAGCTCGGACACTGAAGCTTTCTTT
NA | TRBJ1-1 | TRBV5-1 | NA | CASSLGSGVSTEAFF | TGCGCCAGCAGCTTAGGCTCCGGTGTATCCACTGAAGCTTTCTTT
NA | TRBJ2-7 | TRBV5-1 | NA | CASSIPRDGSSYEQYF | TGCGCCAGCAGTATCCCTCGGGACGGGAGCTCCTACGAGCAGTACTTC
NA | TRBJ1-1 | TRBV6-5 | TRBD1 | CASSSGQETFMNTEAFF | TGTGCCAGCAGTTCGGGACAGGAGACCTTCATGAACACTGAAGCTTTCTTT
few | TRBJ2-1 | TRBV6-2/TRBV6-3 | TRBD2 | CASSHRLAGDEEQFF | TGTGCCAGCAGCCACAGACTAGCGGGGGATGAGGAGCAGTTCTTC
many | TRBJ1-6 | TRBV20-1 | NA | CSARKGSDNSPLHF | TGCAGTGCTAGAAAGGGATCGGATAATTCACCCCTCCACTTT
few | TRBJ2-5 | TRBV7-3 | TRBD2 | CASTTMVAGYQETQYF | TGTGCCAGCACCACAATGGTAGCGGGGTACCAAGAGACCCAGTACTTC
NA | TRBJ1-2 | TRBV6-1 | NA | CASSADRFNYGYTF | TGTGCCAGCAGTGCGGACAGATTTAACTATGGCTACACCTTC
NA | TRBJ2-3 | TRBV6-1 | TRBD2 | CASRNTIVAGAPNRWADTQYF | TGTGCCAGCAGAAATACTATTGTAGCGGGGGCCCCCAACAGGTGGGCAGATACGCAGTATTTT
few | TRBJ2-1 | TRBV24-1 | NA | CATSDDYNEQFF | TGTGCCACCAGTGATGATTACAATGAGCAGTTCTTC
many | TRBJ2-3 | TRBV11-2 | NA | CASSLRRGASTDTQYF | TGTGCCAGCAGCTTACGGCGGGGAGCTAGCACAGATACGCAGTATTTT
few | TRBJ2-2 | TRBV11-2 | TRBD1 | CASSSRTGITGELFF | TGTGCCAGCAGCTCAAGGACAGGTATCACCGGGGAGCTGTTTTTT
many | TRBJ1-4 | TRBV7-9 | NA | CASSLVPQGGGEKLFF | TGTGCCAGCAGCTTAGTCCCACAGGGCGGAGGTGAAAAACTGTTTTTT
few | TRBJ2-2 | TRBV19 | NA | CASSWSAAGELFF | TGTGCCAGTAGTTGGTCGGCAGCCGGGGAGCTGTTTTTT
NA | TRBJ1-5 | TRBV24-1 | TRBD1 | CATSAQGTGDNQPQHF | TGTGCCACCAGTGCCCAGGGAACAGGGGACAATCAGCCCCAGCATTTT
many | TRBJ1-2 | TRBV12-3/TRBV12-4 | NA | CASSLLPDNYGYTF | TGTGCCAGCAGTTTGCTTCCAGATAACTATGGCTACACCTTC
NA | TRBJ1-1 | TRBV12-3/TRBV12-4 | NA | CASSYYRENTEAFF | TGTGCCAGCAGCTATTACAGGGAGAACACTGAAGCTTTCTTT
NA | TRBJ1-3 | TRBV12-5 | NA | CASGLVRGGLNTIYF | TGTGCTAGTGGTTTGGTAAGGGGGGGACTAAACACCATATATTTT
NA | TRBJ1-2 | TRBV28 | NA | CASSAPGSMTSNYGYTF | TGTGCCAGCAGCGCACCTGGATCTATGACAAGTAACTATGGCTACACCTTC
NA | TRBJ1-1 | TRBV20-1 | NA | CSARTEANTEAFF | TGCAGTGCCAGGACAGAAGCGAACACTGAAGCTTTCTTT
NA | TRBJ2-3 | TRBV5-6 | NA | CSSSPGDLDTQCF | TGTTCCAGCAGCCCCGGGGACCTGGATACGCAGTGTTTT
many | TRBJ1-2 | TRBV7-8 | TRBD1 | CASSLGQGGLYGYTF | TGTGCCAGCAGCTTGGGACAGGGAGGCCTCTATGGCTACACCTTC
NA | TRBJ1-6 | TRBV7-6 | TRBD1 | CASSLTQGLGSPLHF | TGTGCCAGCAGCTTAACACAGGGGTTAGGTTCACCCCTCCACTTT
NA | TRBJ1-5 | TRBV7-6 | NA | CASSELGDQPQHF | TGTGCCAGCAGCGAACTTGGCGATCAGCCCCAGCATTTT
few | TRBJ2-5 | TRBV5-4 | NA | CASSLTPGTPDEETQYF | TGTGCCAGCAGCTTGACCCCCGGGACACCGGATGAAGAGACCCAGTACTTC
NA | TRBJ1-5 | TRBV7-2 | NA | CASRFGSQPQHF | TGTGCCAGCAGGTTTGGGAGTCAGCCCCAGCATTTT
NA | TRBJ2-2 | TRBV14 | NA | CASSRYTLTGELFF | TGTGCCAGCAGCCGATACACTCTCACCGGGGAGCTGTTTTTT
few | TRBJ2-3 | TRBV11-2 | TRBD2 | CASSSLPRDYPDTQYF | TGTGCCAGCAGCTCCTTACCGCGGGACTACCCAGATACGCAGTATTTT
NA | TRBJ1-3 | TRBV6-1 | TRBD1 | CASTRDRGYGNTIYF | TGTGCCAGCACCCGGGACAGGGGGTATGGAAACACCATATATTTT
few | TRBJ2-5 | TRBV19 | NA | CASSVVSGGPQETQYF | TGTGCCAGTAGTGTGGTGTCTGGGGGACCTCAAGAGACCCAGTACTTC
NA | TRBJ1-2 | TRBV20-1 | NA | CSARDPRSYGYTF | TGCAGTGCTAGAGATCCCCGATCCTATGGCTACACCTTC
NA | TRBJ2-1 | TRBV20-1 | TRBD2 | CSAFYRGGKHNEQFF | TGCAGTGCTTTCTACCGGGGGGGCAAACACAATGAGCAGTTCTTC
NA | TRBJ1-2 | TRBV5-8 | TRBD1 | CASNINRGNYGYTF | TGTGCCAGCAACATCAACAGGGGGAACTATGGCTACACCTTC
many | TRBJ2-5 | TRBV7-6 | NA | CASSLFLGAWRRGGETQYF | TGTGCCAGCAGCTTATTCTTGGGGGCTTGGCGGAGGGGAGGAGAGACCCAGTACTTC
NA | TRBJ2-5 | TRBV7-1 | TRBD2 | CACSSGTLAGGAGETQYF | TGTGCCTGCAGCTCAGGGACCCTGGCCGGGGGGGCCGGTGAGACCCAGTACTTC
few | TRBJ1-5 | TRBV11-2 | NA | CASSFPDLNQHQPQHF | TGTGCCAGCAGCTTCCCAGATCTCAATCAACATCAGCCCCAGCATTTT